This T cell receptor (beta chain) was captured by sequencing in a study of cytomegalovirus exposure and HLA in healthy donors. About the research overall: An earlier analysis identified 117 million unique TCR beta sequences in about 200 million T cells.

Study-wide results and caveats: Accurate HLA-A and HLA-B prediction from TCR beta sequences was reported for most subjects. Some V segments could not be told apart, so they were left out, TRBV6-2 and TRBV6-3 among them.

The CDR3 consists of 13 residues. Looked up from germline, CDR1 is SGHAT and CDR2 is FQDESV (reference sequence). Trimming took off 6 bases at V and 1 base at J, with 9 bases between the two ends. With regard to this clone: Its antigen is unknown.

The PCR contained 60 Vbeta and 13 Jbeta primers. TCRdb's table, derived via immunoSEQ multiplex PCR, lists solely in-frame clones and lacks some. Of around 100,000 clones detected, approximately 72% appear once; the ten largest clones hold 2.5% to 4%. Sequences were obtained from PBMCs. The chain combines TRBV11-1 with TRBJ1-1; no clear D gene. This receptor was identified in a woman between 45 and 60 years old in good health and CMV-seronegative. CDR3 DNA: TGTGCCAGCAGGCCCACAGAGAACACTGAAGCTTTCTTT. It is translated as CASRPTENTEAFF.